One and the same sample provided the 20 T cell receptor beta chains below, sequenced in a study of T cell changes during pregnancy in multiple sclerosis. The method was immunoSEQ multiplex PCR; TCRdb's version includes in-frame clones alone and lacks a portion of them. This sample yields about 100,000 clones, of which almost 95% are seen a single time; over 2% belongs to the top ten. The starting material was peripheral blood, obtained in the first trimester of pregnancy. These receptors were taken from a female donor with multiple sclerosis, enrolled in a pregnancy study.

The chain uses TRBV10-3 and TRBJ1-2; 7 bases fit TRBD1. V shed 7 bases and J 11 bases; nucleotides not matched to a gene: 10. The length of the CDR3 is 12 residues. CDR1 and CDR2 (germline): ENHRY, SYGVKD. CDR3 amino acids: CAITRDRGGYTF. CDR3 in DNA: TGTGCCATCACTCGGGACAGAGGTGGTTACACCTTC.

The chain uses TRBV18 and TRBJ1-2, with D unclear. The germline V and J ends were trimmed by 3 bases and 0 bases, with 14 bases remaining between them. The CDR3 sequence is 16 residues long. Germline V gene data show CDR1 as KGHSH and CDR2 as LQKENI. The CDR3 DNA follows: TGTGCCAGCTCACCCCGAGACGGGAAAACTAACTATGGCTACACCTTC. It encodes CASSPRDGKTNYGYTF.

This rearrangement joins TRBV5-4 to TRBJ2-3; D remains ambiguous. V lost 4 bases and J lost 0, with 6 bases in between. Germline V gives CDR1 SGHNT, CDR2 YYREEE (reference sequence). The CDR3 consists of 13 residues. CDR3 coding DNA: TGTGCCAGCAGCCAGACTAGCACAGATACGCAGTATTTT. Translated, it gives CASSQTSTDTQYF.

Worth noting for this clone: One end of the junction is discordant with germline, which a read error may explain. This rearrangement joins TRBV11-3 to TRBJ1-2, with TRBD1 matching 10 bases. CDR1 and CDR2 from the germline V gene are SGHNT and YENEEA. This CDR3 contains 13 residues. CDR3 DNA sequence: TGTGCCAGCAGCCGAACCGGGACAGGGGCCACGATCTTC. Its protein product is CASSRTGTGATIF.

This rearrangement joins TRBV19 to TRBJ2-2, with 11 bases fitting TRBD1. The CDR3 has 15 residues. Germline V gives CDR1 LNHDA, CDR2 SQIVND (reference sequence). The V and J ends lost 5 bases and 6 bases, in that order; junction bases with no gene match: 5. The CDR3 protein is CASSPGTGGAGELFF. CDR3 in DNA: TGTGCCAGTAGTCCCGGGACAGGGGGGGCCGGGGAGCTGTTTTTT.

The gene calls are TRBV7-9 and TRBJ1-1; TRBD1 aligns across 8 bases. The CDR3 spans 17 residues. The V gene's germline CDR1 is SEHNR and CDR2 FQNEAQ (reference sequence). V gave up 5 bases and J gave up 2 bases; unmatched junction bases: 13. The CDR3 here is CASSVDRGPSINTEAFF. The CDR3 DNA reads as TGTGCCAGCAGCGTCGACAGGGGACCCTCAATCAACACTGAAGCTTTCTTT.

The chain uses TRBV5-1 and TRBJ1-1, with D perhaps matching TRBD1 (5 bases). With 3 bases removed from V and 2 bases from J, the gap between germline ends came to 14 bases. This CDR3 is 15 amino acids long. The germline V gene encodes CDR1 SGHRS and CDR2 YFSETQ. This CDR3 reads CASSSWRGSNTEAFF. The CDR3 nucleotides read TGCGCCAGCAGCTCCTGGCGGGGGAGCAACACTGAAGCTTTCTTT.

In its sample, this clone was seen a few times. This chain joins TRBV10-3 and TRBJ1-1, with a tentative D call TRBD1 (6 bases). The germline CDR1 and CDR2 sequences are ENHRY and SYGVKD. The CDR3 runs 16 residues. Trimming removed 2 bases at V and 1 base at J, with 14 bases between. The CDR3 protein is CAISERITGSNTEAFF. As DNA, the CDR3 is TGTGCCATCAGTGAGAGAATTACAGGGTCGAACACTGAAGCTTTCTTT.

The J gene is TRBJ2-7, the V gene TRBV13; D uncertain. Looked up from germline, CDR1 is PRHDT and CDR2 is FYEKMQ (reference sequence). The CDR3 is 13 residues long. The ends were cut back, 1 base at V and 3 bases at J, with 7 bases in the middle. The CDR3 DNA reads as TGTGCCAGCAGCTTAGCCCCAGGCTACGAGCAGTACTTC. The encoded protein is CASSLAPGYEQYF.

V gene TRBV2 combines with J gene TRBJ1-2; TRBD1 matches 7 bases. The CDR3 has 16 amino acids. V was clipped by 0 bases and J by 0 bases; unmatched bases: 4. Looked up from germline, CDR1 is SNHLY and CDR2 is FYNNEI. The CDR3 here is CASSEARQGTNYGYTF. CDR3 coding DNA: TGTGCCAGCAGTGAAGCCCGACAGGGTACTAACTATGGCTACACCTTC. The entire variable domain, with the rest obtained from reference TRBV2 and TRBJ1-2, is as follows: EPEVTQTPSHQVTQMGQEVILRCVPISNHLYFYWYRQILGQKVEFLVSFYNNEISEKSEIFDDQFSVERPDGSNFTLKIRSTKLEDSAMYFCASSEARQGTNYGYTFGSGTRLTVV.

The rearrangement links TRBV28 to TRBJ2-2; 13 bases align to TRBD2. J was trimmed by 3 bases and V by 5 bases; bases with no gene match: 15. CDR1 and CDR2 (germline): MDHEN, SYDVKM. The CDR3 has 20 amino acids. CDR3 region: CASSPWSATSGRAYTGELFF. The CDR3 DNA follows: TGTGCCAGCAGTCCGTGGAGTGCTACTAGCGGGAGGGCCTACACCGGGGAGCTGTTTTTT. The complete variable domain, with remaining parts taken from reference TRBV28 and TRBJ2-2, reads DVKVTQSSRYLVKRTGEKVFLECVQDMDHENMFWYRQDPGLGLRLIYFSYDVKMKEKGDIPEGYSVSREKKERFSLILESASTNQTSMYLCASSPWSATSGRAYTGELFFGEGSRLTVL.

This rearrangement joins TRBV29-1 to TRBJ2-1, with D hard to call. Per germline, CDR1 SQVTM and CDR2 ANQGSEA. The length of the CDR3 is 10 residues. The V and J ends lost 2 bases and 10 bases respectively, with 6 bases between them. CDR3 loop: CSVEHWEQFF. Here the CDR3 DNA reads TGCAGCGTTGAACACTGGGAGCAGTTCTTC.

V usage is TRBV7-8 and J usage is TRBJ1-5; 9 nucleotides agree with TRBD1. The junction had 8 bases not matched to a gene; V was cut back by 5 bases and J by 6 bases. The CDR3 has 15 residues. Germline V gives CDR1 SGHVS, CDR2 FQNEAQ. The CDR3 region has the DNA TGTGCCAGCAGCCCTTGGACAGGGGAAGGTCAGCCCCAGCATTTT. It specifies CASSPWTGEGQPQHF. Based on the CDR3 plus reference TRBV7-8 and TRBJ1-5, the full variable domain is GAGVSQSPRYKVAKRGQDVALRCDPISGHVSLFWYQQALGQGPEFLTYFQNEAQLDKSGLPSDRFFAERPEGSVSTLKIQRTQQEDSAVYLCASSPWTGEGQPQHFGDGTRLSIL.

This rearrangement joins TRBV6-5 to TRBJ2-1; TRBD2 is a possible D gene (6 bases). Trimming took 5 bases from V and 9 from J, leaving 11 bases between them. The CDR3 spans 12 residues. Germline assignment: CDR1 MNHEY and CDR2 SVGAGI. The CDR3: CASSKGAGEQFF. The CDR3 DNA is TGTGCCAGCAGTAAGGGAGCGGGTGAGCAGTTCTTC.

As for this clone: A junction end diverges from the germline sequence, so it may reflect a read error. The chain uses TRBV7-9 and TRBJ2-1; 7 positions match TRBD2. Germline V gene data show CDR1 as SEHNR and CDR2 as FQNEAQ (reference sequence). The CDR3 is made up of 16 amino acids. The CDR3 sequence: CASSEWGGASNNEQFF. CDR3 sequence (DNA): TGTGCCAGCAGCGAGTGGGGGGGAGCCTCCAACAATGAGCAGTTCTTC. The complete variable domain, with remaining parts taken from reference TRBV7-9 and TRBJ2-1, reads DTGVSQNPRHKITKRGQNVTFRCDPISEHNRLYWYRQTLGQGPEFLTYFQNEAQLEKSRLLSDRFSAERPKGSFSTLEIQRTEQGDSAMYLCASSEWGGASNNEQFFGPGTRLTVL.

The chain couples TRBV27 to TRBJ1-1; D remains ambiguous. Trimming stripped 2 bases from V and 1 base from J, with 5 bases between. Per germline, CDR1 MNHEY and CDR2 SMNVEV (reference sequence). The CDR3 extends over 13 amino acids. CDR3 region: CASSLVRNTEAFF. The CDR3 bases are TGTGCCAGCAGTTTAGTTAGGAACACTGAAGCTTTCTTT.

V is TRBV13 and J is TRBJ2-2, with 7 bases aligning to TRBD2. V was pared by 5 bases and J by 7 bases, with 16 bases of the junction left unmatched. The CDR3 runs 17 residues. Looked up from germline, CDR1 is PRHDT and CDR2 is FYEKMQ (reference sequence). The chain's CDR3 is CASSLSSGPPISGELFF. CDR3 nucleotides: TGTGCCAGCAGCCTATCTAGCGGTCCTCCTATTAGCGGGGAGCTGTTTTTT.

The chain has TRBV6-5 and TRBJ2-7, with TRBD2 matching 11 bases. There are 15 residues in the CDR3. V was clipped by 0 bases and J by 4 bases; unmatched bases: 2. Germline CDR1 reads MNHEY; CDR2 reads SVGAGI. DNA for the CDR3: TGTGCCAGCAGTTACTCTAGCGGGAGGGCTTACGAGCAGTACTTC. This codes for CASSYSSGRAYEQYF.

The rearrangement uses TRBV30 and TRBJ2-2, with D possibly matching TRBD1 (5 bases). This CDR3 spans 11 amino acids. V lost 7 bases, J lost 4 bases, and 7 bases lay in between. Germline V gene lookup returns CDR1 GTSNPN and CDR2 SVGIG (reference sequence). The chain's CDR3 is CALTVTGELFF. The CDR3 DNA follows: TGTGCCTTGACAGTCACCGGGGAGCTGTTTTTT.

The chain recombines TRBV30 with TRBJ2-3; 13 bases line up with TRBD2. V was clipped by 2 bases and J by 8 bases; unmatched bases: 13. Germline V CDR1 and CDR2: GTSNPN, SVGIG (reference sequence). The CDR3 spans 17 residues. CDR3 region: CAWSPPRTSGRSGTQYF. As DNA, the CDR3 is TGTGCCTGGAGTCCCCCCCGGACTAGCGGGAGATCCGGTACGCAGTATTTT. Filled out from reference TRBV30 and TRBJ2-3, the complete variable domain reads SQTIHQWPATLVQPVGSPLSLECTVEGTSNPNLYWYRQAAGRGLQLLFYSVGIGQISSEVPQNLSASRPQDRQFILSSKKLLLSDSGFYLCAWSPPRTSGRSGTQYFGPGTRLTVL.